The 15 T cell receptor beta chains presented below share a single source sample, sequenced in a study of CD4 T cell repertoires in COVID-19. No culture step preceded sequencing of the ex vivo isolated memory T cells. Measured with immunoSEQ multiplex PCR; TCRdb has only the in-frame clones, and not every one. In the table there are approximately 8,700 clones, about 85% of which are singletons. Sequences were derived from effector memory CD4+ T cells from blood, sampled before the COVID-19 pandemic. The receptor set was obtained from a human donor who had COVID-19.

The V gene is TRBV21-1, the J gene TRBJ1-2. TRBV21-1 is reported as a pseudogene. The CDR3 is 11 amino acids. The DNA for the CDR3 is TGTGCCAGCCTCCGGGGCTATGGCTACACCTTC. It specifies CASLRGYGYTF.

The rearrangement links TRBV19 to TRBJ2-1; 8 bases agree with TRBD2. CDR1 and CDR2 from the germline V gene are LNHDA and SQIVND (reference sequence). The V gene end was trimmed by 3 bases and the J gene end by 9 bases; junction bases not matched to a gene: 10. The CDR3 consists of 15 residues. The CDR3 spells CASSMGWGLGSEQFF. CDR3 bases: TGTGCCAGTAGTATGGGGTGGGGACTAGGAAGTGAGCAGTTCTTC.

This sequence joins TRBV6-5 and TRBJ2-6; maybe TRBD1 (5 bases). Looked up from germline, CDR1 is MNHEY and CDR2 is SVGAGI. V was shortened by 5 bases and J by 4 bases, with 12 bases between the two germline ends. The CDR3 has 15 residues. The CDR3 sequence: CASSVQGSGANVLTF. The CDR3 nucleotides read TGTGCCAGCAGTGTGCAGGGCTCGGGGGCCAACGTCCTGACTTTC.

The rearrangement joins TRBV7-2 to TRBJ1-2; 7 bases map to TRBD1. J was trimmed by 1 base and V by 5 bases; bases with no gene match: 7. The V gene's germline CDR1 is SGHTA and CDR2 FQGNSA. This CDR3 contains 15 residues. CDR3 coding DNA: TGTGCCAGCAGCCCGCGTCCAGGGGGTAACTATGGCTACACCTTC. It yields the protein CASSPRPGGNYGYTF. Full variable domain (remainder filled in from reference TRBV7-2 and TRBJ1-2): GAGVSQSPSNKVTEKGKDVELRCDPISGHTALYWYRQSLGQGLEFLIYFQGNSAPDKSGLPSDRFSAERTGGSVSTLTIQRTQQEDSAVYLCASSPRPGGNYGYTFGSGTRLTVV.

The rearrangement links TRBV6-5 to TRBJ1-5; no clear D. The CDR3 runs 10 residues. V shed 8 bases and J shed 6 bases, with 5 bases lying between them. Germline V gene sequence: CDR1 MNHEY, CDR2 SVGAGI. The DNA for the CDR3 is TGTGCCAGCGGGAGTCAGCCCCAGCATTTT. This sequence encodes CASGSQPQHF.

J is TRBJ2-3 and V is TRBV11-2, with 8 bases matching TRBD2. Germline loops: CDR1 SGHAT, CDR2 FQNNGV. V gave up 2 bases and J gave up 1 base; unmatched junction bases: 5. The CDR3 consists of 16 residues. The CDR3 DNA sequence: TGTGCCAGCAGCTTAAATGCGGGAGGAGGCACAGATACGCAGTATTTT. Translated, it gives CASSLNAGGGTDTQYF.

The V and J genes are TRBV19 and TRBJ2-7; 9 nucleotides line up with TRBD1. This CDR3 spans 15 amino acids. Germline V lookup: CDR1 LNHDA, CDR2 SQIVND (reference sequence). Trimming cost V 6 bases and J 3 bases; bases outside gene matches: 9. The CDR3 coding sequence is TGTGCCAGTAGCGAATCCGGGACAGGGATCTACGAGCAGTACTTC. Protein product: CASSESGTGIYEQYF.

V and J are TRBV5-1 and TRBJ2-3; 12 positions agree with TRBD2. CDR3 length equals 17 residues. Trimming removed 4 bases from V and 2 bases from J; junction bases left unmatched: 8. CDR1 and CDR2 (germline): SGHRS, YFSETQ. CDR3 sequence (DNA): TGCGCCAGCAGCCCAGGGGCTAGCGGGAGGGTCACAGATACGCAGTATTTT. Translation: CASSPGASGRVTDTQYF.

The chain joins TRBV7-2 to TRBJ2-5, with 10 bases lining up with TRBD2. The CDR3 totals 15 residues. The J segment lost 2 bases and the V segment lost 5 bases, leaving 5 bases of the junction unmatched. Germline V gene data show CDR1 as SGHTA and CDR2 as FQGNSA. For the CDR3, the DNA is TGTGCCAGCAGCCCCAGCGGGGGGGGGCAAGAGACCCAGTACTTC. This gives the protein CASSPSGGGQETQYF.

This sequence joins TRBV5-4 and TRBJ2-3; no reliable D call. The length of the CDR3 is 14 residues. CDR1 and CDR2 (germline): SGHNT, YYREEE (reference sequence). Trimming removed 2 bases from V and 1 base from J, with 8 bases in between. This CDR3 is CASSLMRGTDTQYF. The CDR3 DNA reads TGTGCCAGCAGCTTAATGCGCGGCACAGATACGCAGTATTTT.

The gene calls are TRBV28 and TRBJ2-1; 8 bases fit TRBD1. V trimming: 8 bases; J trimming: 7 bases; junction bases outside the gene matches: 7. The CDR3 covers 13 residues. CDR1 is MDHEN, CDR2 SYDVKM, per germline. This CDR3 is CASYDRGTNEQFF. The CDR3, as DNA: TGTGCCAGCTATGACAGGGGTACTAATGAGCAGTTCTTC. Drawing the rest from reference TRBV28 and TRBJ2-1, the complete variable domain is DVKVTQSSRYLVKRTGEKVFLECVQDMDHENMFWYRQDPGLGLRLIYFSYDVKMKEKGDIPEGYSVSREKKERFSLILESASTNQTSMYLCASYDRGTNEQFFGPGTRLTVL.

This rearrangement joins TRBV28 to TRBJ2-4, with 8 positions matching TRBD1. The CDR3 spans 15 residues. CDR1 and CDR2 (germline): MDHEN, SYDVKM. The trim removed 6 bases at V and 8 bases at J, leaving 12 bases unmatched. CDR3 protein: CASSRPMDREDIQYF. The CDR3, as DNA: TGTGCCAGCAGCCGCCCTATGGACAGGGAGGACATTCAGTACTTC.

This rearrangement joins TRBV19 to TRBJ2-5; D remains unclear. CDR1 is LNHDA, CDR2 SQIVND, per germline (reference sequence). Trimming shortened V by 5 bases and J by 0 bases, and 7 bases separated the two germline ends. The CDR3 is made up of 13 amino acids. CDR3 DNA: TGTGCCAGTAGTCAGAACCACCAAGAGACCCAGTACTTC. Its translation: CASSQNHQETQYF.

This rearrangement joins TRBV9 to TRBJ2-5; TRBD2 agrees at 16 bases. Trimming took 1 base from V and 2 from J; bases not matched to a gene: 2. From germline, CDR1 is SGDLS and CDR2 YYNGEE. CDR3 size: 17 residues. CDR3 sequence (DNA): TGTGCCAGCAGCGTATTGGGACTAGCGGGGGGGCAAGAGACCCAGTACTTC. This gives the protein CASSVLGLAGGQETQYF.

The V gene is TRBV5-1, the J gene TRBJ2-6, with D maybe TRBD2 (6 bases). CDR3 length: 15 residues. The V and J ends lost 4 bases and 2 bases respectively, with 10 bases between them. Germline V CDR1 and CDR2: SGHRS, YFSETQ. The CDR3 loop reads CASSDGTPGANVLTF. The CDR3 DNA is TGCGCCAGCAGCGATGGGACTCCTGGGGCCAACGTCCTGACTTTC.